This T cell receptor beta chain was sequenced for a study of response to subunit inactivated influenza vaccine. Study-wide points: Each seasonal influenza vaccination, the authors suggested, recruits few new T cells.

Worth noting for this clonotype: Its cognate antigen is unknown.

MiXCR, run by TCRdb on the RT-PCR reads, gives a single entry per CDR3 protein. The repertoire includes roughly 760,000 distinct CDR3 sequences, around 20% of them detected once, and roughly 10% sits in the top ten. V was pared by 7 bases and J by 2 bases, with 1 base of the junction left unmatched. The CDR3 has 13 amino acids. CDR1 and CDR2 (germline): SNHLY, FYNNEI. The rearrangement uses TRBV2 and TRBJ2-5; 10 nucleotides line up with TRBD1. This material consisted of PBMCs from blood, taken roughly 5 days after vaccination. The sequence came from a man between 45 and 60 years old who received an inactivated influenza vaccine. The CDR3 nucleotides are TGTGCCAGCATGGACAGGGGGCAAGAGACCCAGTACTTC. Translated, it gives CASMDRGQETQYF. Variable domain in full (rest from reference TRBV2 and TRBJ2-5): EPEVTQTPSHQVTQMGQEVILRCVPISNHLYFYWYRQILGQKVEFLVSFYNNEISEKSEIFDDQFSVERPDGSNFTLKIRSTKLEDSAMYFCASMDRGQETQYFGPGTRLLVL.